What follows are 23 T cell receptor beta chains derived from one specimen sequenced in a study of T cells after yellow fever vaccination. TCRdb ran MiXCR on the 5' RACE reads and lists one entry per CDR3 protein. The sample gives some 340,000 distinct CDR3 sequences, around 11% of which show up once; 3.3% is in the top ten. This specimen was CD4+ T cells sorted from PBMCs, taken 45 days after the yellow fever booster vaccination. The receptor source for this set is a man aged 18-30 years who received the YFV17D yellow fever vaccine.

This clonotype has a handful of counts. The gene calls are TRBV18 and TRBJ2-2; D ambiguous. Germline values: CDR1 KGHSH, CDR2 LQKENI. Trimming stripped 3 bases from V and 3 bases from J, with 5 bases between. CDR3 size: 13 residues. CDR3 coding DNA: TGTGCCAGCTCACCTACGGACACCGGGGAGCTGTTTTTT. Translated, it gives CASSPTDTGELFF.

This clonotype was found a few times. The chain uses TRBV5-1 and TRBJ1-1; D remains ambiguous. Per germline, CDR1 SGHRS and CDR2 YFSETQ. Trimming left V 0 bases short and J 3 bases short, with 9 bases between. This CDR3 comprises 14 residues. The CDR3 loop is CASSLEFGDTEAFF. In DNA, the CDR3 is TGCGCCAGCAGCTTGGAATTTGGGGACACTGAAGCTTTCTTT.

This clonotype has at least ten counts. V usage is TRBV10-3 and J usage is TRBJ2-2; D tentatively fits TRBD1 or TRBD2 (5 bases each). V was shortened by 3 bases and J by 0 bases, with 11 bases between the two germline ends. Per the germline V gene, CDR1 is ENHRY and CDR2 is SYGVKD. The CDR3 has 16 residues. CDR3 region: CAISDRDVTNTGELFF. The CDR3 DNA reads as TGTGCCATCAGTGACCGGGACGTAACGAACACCGGGGAGCTGTTTTTT.

The CDR3 nucleotides are TGTGCCAGCAGTCCGGGGGGACTAGCGGGGGGCCTCAATGAGCAGTTCTTC. It encodes CASSPGGLAGGLNEQFF. The rearrangement joins TRBV6-2 or TRBV6-3 to TRBJ2-1; TRBD2 agrees at 15 bases. The CDR3 has 17 amino acids. Germline CDR1 MNHEY, CDR2 SVGEGT. V lost 5 bases, J lost 6 bases, and 8 bases stayed unmatched.

CDR3 DNA: TGTGCCAGCAGTTATAGGGCCCGCGGTGAAGCTTTCTTT. The encoded protein is CASSYRARGEAFF. The rearrangement links TRBV6-5 to TRBJ1-1; unclear D gene. The V end lost 3 bases, the J end lost 7 bases, and 12 bases lay between the germline ends. The CDR3 has 13 residues. CDR1 is MNHEY and CDR2 is SVGAGI in the germline V gene.

CDR3 sequence (DNA): TGTGCCAGCAGTCAGGAATCCGGGACAGGACGCTCACCCCTCCACTTT. Translating it yields CASSQESGTGRSPLHF. This chain links TRBV27 with TRBJ1-6; 8 bases map to TRBD1. The CDR3 is 16 amino acids. V dropped 5 bases and J dropped 10; count of bases not matched to a gene: 13. The germline V gene has CDR1 MNHEY and CDR2 SMNVEV (reference sequence).

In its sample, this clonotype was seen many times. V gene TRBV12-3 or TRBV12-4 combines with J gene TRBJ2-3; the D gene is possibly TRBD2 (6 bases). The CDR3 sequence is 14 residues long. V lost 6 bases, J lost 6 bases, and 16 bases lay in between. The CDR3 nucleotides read TGTGCCAGCAGCCCTTTGGGGAGGTCGGATACGCAGTATTTT. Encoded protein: CASSPLGRSDTQYF.

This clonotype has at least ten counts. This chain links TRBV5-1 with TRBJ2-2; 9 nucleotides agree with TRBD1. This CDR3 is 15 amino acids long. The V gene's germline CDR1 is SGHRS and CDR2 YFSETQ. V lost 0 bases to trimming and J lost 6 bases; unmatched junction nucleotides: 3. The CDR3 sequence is CASSLDRGRSGELFF. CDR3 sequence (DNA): TGCGCCAGCAGCTTGGACAGGGGGCGATCCGGGGAGCTGTTTTTT.

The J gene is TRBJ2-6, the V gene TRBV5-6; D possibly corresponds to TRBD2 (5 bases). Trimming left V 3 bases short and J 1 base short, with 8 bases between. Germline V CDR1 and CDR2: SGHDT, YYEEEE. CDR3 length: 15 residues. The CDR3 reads CASSSWRSGANVLTF. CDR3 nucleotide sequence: TGTGCCAGCAGCTCCTGGAGGTCTGGGGCCAACGTCCTGACTTTC. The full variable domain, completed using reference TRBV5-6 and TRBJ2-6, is DAGVTQSPTHLIKTRGQQVTLRCSPKSGHDTVSWYQQALGQGPQFIFQYYEEEERQRGNFPDRFSGHQFPNYSSELNVNALLLGDSALYLCASSSWRSGANVLTFGAGSRLTVL.

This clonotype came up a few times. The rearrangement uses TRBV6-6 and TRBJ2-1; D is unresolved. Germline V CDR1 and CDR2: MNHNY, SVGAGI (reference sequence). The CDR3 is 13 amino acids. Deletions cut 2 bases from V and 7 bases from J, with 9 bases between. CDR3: CASSYDSWNEQFF. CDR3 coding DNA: TGTGCCAGCAGTTACGACTCCTGGAATGAGCAGTTCTTC.

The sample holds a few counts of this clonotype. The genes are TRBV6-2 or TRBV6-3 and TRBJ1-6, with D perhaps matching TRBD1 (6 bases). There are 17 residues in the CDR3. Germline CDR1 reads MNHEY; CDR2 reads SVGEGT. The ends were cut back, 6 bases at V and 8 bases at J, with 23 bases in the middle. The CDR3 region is CASSPWRGAPNDSPLHF. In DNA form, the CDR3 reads TGTGCCAGCAGCCCGTGGCGGGGGGCGCCCAATGATTCACCCCTCCACTTT.

In nucleotides, the CDR3 is TGTGCCAGCAGGGGGACAGGGGGCACAGATACGCAGTATTTT. Translation gives CASRGTGGTDTQYF. This chain joins TRBV28 and TRBJ2-3, with 10 bases aligning to TRBD1. The CDR3 loop spans 14 amino acids. Germline V gene lookup returns CDR1 MDHEN and CDR2 SYDVKM. Unmatched junction bases numbered 1, after V lost 6 bases and J lost 1 base.

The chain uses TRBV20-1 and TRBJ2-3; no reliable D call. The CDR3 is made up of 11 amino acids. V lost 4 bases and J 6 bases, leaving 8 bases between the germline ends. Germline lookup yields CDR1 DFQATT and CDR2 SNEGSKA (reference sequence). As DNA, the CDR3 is TGCAGTGCTACCCGACGTGATACGCAGTATTTT. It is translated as CSATRRDTQYF.

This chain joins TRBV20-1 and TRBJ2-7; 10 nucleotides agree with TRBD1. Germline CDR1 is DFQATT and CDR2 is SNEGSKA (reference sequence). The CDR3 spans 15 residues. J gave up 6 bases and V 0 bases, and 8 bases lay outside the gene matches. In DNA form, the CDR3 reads TGCAGTGCTAGAGATGCATCCGGGACAGGGGCCGAGCAGTACGTC. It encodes CSARDASGTGAEQYV.

The CDR3 DNA sequence: TGTGCCAGCAGCCAAGTGCGGATGATGAACACTGAAGCTTTCTTT. Its protein is CASSQVRMMNTEAFF. The rearrangement links TRBV3-1 to TRBJ1-1; no reliable D call. The V end was cut by 1 base, the J end by 0 bases, with 9 bases between. The CDR3 length is 15 residues. The germline V gene has CDR1 LGHDT and CDR2 YNNKEL (reference sequence).

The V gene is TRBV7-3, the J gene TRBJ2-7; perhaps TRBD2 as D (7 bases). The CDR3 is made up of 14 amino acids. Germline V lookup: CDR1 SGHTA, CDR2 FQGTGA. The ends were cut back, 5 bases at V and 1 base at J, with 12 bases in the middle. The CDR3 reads CASSPGGQSYEQYF. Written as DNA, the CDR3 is TGTGCCAGCAGCCCCGGGGGGCAGTCCTACGAGCAGTACTTC.

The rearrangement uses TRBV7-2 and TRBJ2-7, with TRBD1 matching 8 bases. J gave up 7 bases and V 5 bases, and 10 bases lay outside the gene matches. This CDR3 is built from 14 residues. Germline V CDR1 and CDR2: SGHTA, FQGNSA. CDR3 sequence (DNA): TGTGCCAGCAGCGCCGGACAGGGAATGAGGGAGCAGTACGTC. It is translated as CASSAGQGMREQYV.

The CDR3 loop is CASSPGRGRNTEAFF. CDR3 sequence (DNA): TGTGCCAGCAGTCCCGGCCGGGGAAGGAACACTGAAGCTTTCTTT. The chain carries TRBV12-3 or TRBV12-4 and TRBJ1-1, with unresolved D. The CDR3 has 15 amino acids. Trimming pared 5 bases from V and 1 base from J, leaving 14 bases between.

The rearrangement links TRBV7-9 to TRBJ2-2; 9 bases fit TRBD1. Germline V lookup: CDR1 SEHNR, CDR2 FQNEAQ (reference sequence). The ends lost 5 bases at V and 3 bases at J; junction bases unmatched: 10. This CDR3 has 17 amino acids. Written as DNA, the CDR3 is TGTGCCAGCAGCCCCCTTCGGGGACAGGGAGACACCGGGGAGCTGTTTTTT. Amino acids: CASSPLRGQGDTGELFF.

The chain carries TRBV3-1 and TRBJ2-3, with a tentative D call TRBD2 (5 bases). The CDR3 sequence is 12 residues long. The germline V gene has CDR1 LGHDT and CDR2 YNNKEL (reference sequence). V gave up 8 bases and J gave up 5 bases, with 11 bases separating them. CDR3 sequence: CASAGNGDTQYF. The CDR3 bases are TGTGCCAGCGCCGGGAACGGAGATACGCAGTATTTT.

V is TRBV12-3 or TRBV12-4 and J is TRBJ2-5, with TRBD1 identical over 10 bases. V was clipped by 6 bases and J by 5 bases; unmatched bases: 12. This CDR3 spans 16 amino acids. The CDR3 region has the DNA TGTGCCAGCAGGTACCTGGCCGGGACAGGGGAGGAGACCCAGTACTTC. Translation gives CASRYLAGTGEETQYF.

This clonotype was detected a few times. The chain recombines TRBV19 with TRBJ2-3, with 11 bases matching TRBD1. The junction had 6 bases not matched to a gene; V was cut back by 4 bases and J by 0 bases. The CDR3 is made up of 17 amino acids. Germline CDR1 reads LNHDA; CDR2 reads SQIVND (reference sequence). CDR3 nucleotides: TGTGCCAGTAGTACCCTGGACAGGGGGCAAAGCACAGATACGCAGTATTTT. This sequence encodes CASSTLDRGQSTDTQYF.

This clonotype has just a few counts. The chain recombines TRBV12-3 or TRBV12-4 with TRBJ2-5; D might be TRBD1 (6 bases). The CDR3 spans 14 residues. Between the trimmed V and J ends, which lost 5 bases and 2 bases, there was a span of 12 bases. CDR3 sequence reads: CASSTRTAQETQYF. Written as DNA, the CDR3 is TGTGCCAGCAGTACAAGGACAGCTCAAGAGACCCAGTACTTC.